This T cell receptor beta chain was captured by sequencing in a study of cytomegalovirus exposure and HLA in healthy donors (dated by TCRdb to 2016 to 2017). For the study in its entirety: The 500 to 800 repertoires of the first cohort and the roughly 120 validation repertoires were produced on the same platform, according to a later analysis. The study was designed to test whether signatures of past pathogen exposure could be identified by cataloging public T cell receptors. Along with the roughly 670-subject first cohort, a separate validation cohort of over 90 different subjects was used. The study combined high-throughput TCR immunosequencing, statistical association of individual TCRs with disease status, and machine learning to predict cytomegalovirus infection status.

Overall study outcomes, separate from this receptor: The authors suggested that the approach could potentially be generalized to other disease states and immunological phenotypes. All 120 or so repertoires were used to score co-occurrence in the validation cohort in a later analysis, because that analysis had no HLA typing for the cohort. The classifier was reported to diagnose cytomegalovirus status with high specificity and sensitivity in both the original cohort and the validation cohort. While some public TCRs were present in many individuals, most TCR sequences turned up only very rarely across donors. A total of 150 to 200 TCR beta chains were listed by the study as associated with cytomegalovirus. In vitro tests confirmed that a few of the cytomegalovirus-associated TCR beta chains recognize cytomegalovirus antigens. Subsequent analysis determined that TCRs grouped into clusters in the first cohort also showed a tendency toward co-occurrence across the 120 validation repertoires, and roughly 95% of cluster scores exceeded 0.

Separate from the approximately 700-subject first cohort, the validation cohort of roughly 130 subjects was the group to which the donors belonged. Libraries were made using the immunoSEQ multiplex PCR assay. Under the source paper's analysis protocol: A statistical classification framework was built for diagnosing cytomegalovirus status from the catalog of TCR beta chain sequences. TCRdb stores this immuneACCESS table with in-frame sequences only. Part of the clones is absent; in the studies checked, under half of the shortfall reflects unresolved V genes, and no reason is known for the rest. The V and J calls and clone size were taken over from that table, and D and trimming were inferred from the DNA. This sample gives about 98,000 clones in total; roughly 87% of them show up just once. The ten largest clones take up over 6% of the sample. Per the germline V gene, MNHEY is the CDR1 and SVGAGI is the CDR2. The CDR3 goes from the cysteine to the phenylalanine over 13 residues. Only CDR3 DNA is held: 39 bases, read in frame from base 1. Relative to germline, V is 2 bases shorter and J is 1 base shorter, with 5 bases between their ends.

Of note for this clone: Its antigen is still unknown. No base-level quality is on record; no much larger clone is a single base apart.

Sample: PBMCs. Rearrangement joined TRBV6-5 to TRBJ1-1; a confident D gene designation cannot be given. This TCR came from a man in his late teens or twenties in good health and CMV-seropositive. Here the CDR3 is given as CASSYPGNTEAFF. In nucleotide form, the sequence is TGTGCCAGCAGTTACCCGGGGAACACTGAAGCTTTCTTT.